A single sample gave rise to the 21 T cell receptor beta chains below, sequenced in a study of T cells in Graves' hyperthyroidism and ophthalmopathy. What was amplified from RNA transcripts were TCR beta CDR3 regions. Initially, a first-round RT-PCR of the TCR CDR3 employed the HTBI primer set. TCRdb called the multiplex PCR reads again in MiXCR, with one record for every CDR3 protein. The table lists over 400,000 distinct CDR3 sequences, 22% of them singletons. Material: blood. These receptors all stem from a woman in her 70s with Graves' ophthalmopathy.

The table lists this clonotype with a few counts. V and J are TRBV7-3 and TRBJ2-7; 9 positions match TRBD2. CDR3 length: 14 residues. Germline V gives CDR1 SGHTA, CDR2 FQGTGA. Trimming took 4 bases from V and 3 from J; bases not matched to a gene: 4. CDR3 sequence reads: CASSYSSGNYEQYF. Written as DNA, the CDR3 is TGTGCCAGCAGCTACTCTAGCGGGAACTACGAGCAGTACTTC.

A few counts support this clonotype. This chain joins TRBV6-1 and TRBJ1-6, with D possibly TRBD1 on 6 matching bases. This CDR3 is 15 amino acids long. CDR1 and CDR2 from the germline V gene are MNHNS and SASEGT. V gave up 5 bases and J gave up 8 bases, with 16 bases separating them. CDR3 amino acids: CASSLITGFDSPLHF. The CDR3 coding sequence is TGTGCCAGCAGTCTTATTACAGGGTTCGATTCACCCCTCCACTTT.

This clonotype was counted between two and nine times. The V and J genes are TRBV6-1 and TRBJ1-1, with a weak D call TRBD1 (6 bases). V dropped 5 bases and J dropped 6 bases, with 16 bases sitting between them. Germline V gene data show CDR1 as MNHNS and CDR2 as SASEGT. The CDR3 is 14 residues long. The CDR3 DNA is TGTGCCAGCAGTTTCGCAGGGGTAAAAGCTGAAGCTTTCTTT. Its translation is CASSFAGVKAEAFF.

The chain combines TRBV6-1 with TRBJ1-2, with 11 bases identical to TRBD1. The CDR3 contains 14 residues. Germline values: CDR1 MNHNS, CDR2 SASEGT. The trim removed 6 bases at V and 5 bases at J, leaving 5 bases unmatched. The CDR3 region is CASRGTGGYYGYTF. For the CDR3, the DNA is TGTGCCAGCAGGGGGACAGGGGGGTATTATGGCTACACCTTC.

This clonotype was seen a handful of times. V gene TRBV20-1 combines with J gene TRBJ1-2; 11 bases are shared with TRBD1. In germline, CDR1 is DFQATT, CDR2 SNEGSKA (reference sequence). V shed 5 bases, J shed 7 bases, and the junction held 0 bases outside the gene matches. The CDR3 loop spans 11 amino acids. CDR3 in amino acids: CSAGQGAGYTF. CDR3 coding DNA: TGCAGTGCTGGACAGGGGGCTGGCTACACCTTC.

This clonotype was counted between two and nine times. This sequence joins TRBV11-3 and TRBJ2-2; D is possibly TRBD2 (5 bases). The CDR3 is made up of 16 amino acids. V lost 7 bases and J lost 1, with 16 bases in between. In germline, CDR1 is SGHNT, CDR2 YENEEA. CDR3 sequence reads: CASNEGAGKNTGELFF. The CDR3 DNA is TGTGCCAGCAATGAGGGAGCAGGAAAGAACACCGGGGAGCTGTTTTTT.

This CDR3 is CASSFFTGQSPASPLHF. In nucleotides, the CDR3 is TGTGCCAGCAGTTTTTTTACAGGGCAGTCCCCAGCATCACCCCTCCACTTT. The gene calls are TRBV12-3 or TRBV12-4 and TRBJ1-6, with a tentative D call TRBD1 (6 bases). V was shortened by 3 bases and J by 10 bases, with 22 bases between the two germline ends. CDR3 length: 17 residues.

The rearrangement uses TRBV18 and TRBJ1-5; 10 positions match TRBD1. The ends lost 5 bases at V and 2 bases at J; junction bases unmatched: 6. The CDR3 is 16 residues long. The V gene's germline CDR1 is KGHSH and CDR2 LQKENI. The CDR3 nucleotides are TGTGCCAGCTCATCGACAGGGGGCGCGGGCAATCAGCCCCAGCATTTT. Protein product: CASSSTGGAGNQPQHF.

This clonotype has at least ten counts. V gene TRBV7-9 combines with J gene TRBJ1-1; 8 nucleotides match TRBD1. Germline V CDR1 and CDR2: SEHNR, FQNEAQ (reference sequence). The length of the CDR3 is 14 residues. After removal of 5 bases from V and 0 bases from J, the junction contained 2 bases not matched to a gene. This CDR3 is CASSRQGLNTEAFF. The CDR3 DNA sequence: TGTGCCAGCAGCCGACAGGGGTTGAACACTGAAGCTTTCTTT.

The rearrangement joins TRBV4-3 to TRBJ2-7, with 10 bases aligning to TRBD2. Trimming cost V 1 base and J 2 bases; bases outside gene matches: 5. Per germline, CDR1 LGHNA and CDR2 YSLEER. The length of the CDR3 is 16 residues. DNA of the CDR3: TGCGCCAGCAGCCAAGGTCTAGCGGGAGACACCTACGAGCAGTACTTC. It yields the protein CASSQGLAGDTYEQYF.

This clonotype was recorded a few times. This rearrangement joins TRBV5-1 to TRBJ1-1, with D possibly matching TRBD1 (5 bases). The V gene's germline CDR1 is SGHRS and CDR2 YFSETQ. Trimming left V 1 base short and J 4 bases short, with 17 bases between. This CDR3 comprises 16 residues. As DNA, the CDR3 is TGCGCCAGCAGCTTGTTACCGCGGGACCGCGGCACTGAAGCTTTCTTT. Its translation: CASSLLPRDRGTEAFF.

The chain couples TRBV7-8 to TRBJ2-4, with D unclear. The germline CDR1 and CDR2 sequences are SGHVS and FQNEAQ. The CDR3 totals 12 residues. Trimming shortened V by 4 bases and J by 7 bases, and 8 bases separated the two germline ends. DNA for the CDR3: TGTGCCAGCAGCTCACGATTGAACATTCAGTACTTC. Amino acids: CASSSRLNIQYF.

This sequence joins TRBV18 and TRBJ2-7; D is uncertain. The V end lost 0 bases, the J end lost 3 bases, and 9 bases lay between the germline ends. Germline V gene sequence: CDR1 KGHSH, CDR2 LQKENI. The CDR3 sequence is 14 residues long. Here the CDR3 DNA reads TGTGCCAGCTCACCACCATCCAGGAGCTACGAGCAGTACTTC. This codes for CASSPPSRSYEQYF.

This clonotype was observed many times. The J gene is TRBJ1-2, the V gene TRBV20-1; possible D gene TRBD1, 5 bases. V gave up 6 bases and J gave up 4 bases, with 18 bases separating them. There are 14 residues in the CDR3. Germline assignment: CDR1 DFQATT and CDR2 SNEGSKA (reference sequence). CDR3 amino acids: CSASVGGSVYGYTF. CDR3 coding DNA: TGCAGTGCCTCCGTGGGGGGGTCCGTCTATGGCTACACCTTC.

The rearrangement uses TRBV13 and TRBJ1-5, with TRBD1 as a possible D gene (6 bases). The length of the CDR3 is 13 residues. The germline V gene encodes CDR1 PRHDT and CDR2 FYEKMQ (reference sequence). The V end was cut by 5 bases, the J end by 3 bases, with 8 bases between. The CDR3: CASSEGVNQPQHF. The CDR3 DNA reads TGTGCCAGCAGCGAGGGGGTCAATCAGCCCCAGCATTTT.

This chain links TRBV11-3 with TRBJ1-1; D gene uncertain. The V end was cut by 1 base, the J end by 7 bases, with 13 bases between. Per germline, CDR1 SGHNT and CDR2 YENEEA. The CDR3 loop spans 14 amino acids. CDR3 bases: TGTGCCAGCAGCTTAGGCTCATCTGGGAGTGAAGCTTTCTTT. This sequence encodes CASSLGSSGSEAFF.

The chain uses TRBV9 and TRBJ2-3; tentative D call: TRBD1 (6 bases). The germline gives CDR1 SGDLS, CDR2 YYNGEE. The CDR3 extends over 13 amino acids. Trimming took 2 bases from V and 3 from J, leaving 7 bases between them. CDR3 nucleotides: TGTGCCAGCAGCGTGACAGGTACAGATACGCAGTATTTT. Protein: CASSVTGTDTQYF. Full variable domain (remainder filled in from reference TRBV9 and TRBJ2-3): DSGVTQTPKHLITATGQRVTLRCSPRSGDLSVYWYQQSLDQGLQFLIQYYNGEERAKGNILERFSAQQFPDLHSELNLSSLELGDSALYFCASSVTGTDTQYFGPGTRLTVL.

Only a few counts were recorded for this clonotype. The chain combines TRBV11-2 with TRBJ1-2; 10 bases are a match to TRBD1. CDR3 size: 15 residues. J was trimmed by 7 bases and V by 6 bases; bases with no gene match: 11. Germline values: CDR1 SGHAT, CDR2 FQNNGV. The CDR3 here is CASRLPDRGYSGYTF. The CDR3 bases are TGTGCCAGCAGACTCCCGGACAGGGGGTACTCTGGCTACACCTTC. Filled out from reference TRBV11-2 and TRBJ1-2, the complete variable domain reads EAGVAQSPRYKIIEKRQSVAFWCNPISGHATLYWYQQILGQGPKLLIQFQNNGVVDDSQLPKDRFSAERLKGVDSTLKIQPAKLEDSAVYLCASRLPDRGYSGYTFGSGTRLTVV.

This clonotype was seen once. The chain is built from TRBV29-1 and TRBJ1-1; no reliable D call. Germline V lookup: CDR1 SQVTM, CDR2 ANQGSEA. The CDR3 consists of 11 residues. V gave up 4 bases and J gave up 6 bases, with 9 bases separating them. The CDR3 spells CSVVAWAEAFF. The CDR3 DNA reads TGCAGCGTTGTCGCCTGGGCTGAAGCTTTCTTT.

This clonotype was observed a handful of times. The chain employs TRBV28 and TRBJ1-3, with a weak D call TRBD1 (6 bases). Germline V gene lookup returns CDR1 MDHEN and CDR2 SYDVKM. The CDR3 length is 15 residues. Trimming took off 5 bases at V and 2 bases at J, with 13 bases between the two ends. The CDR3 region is CASSKQGSTGNTIYF. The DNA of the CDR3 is TGTGCCAGCAGTAAACAGGGTTCGACTGGAAACACCATATATTTT.

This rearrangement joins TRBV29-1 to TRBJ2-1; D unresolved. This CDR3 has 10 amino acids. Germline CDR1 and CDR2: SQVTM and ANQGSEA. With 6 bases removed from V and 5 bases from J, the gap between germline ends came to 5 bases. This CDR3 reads CSVQHNEQFF. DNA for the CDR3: TGCAGCGTCCAACACAATGAGCAGTTCTTC.